The 7 T cell receptor beta chains given below trace back to one sample, sequenced in a study of blood T cell repertoires in COVID-19. The protocol was immunoSEQ multiplex PCR, while the TCRdb copy is restricted to in-frame clones and leaves out a portion. The sample has over 100,000 clones, roughly 84% seen once. Sequencing was carried out using peripheral blood. Receptors originate from a man in his sixties with acute or convalescent COVID-19.

V is TRBV30 and J is TRBJ1-1; 7 bases match TRBD1. Per germline, CDR1 GTSNPN and CDR2 SVGIG (reference sequence). Unmatched junction bases numbered 4, after V lost 7 bases and J lost 2 bases. CDR3 length equals 12 residues. This CDR3 is CASGQVNTEAFF. Here the CDR3 DNA reads TGTGCCTCCGGACAGGTTAACACTGAAGCTTTCTTT.

This chain joins TRBV28 and TRBJ2-1; D is undetermined. Trimming took off 2 bases at V and 4 bases at J, with 6 bases between the two ends. The CDR3 runs 13 residues. Per the germline V gene, CDR1 is MDHEN and CDR2 is SYDVKM. The CDR3 loop is CASSLAEYNEQFF. CDR3 nucleotide sequence: TGTGCCAGCAGTTTAGCGGAGTACAATGAGCAGTTCTTC.

The chain is built from TRBV28 and TRBJ2-2, with 9 bases that match TRBD2. The germline gives CDR1 MDHEN, CDR2 SYDVKM. The CDR3 is 16 amino acids. With 8 bases clipped from V and 6 bases from J, the junction kept 13 bases outside the gene matches. The CDR3 nucleotides read TGTGCCAGCCTCGATCAAGCGGGAGGAAGGGCCGGGGAGCTGTTTTTT. This sequence encodes CASLDQAGGRAGELFF.

This sequence joins TRBV27 and TRBJ1-2, with a weak D call TRBD1 (6 bases). The CDR3 totals 13 residues. Between the trimmed V and J ends, which lost 2 bases and 3 bases, there was a span of 7 bases. Germline V CDR1 and CDR2: MNHEY, SMNVEV (reference sequence). The CDR3 spells CASSLKGDYGYTF. In nucleotides, the CDR3 is TGTGCCAGCAGTTTAAAGGGGGACTATGGCTACACCTTC.

This chain uses TRBV28 with TRBJ2-2; 12 positions agree with TRBD2. CDR1 is MDHEN and CDR2 is SYDVKM in the germline V gene. The CDR3 is 15 residues long. V was pared by 10 bases and J by 4 bases, with 7 bases of the junction left unmatched. The chain's CDR3 is CAIQTSGSFTGELFF. The DNA for the CDR3 is TGTGCCATCCAGACTAGCGGGAGCTTCACCGGGGAGCTGTTTTTT.

The rearrangement links TRBV14 to TRBJ1-1; TRBD1 matches 7 bases. This CDR3 region has 14 residues. The J segment lost 1 base and the V segment lost 5 bases, leaving 4 bases of the junction unmatched. Germline CDR1 and CDR2: SGHDN and FVKESK. The CDR3, as DNA: TGTGCCAGCAGCTCCGACAGGGAGAACACTGAAGCTTTCTTT. Residues: CASSSDRENTEAFF.

V usage is TRBV7-2 and J usage is TRBJ2-2; TRBD2 matches 9 bases. This CDR3 has 19 amino acids. CDR1 is SGHTA, CDR2 FQGNSA, per germline. Losses at the gene ends were 7 bases for V and 6 bases for J; bases not matched to a gene: 21. As DNA, the CDR3 is TGTGCCAGCACCGGGGGACTAGCTCTAAAATCAGGGACGGCCGGGGAGCTGTTTTTT. Translated, it gives CASTGGLALKSGTAGELFF.